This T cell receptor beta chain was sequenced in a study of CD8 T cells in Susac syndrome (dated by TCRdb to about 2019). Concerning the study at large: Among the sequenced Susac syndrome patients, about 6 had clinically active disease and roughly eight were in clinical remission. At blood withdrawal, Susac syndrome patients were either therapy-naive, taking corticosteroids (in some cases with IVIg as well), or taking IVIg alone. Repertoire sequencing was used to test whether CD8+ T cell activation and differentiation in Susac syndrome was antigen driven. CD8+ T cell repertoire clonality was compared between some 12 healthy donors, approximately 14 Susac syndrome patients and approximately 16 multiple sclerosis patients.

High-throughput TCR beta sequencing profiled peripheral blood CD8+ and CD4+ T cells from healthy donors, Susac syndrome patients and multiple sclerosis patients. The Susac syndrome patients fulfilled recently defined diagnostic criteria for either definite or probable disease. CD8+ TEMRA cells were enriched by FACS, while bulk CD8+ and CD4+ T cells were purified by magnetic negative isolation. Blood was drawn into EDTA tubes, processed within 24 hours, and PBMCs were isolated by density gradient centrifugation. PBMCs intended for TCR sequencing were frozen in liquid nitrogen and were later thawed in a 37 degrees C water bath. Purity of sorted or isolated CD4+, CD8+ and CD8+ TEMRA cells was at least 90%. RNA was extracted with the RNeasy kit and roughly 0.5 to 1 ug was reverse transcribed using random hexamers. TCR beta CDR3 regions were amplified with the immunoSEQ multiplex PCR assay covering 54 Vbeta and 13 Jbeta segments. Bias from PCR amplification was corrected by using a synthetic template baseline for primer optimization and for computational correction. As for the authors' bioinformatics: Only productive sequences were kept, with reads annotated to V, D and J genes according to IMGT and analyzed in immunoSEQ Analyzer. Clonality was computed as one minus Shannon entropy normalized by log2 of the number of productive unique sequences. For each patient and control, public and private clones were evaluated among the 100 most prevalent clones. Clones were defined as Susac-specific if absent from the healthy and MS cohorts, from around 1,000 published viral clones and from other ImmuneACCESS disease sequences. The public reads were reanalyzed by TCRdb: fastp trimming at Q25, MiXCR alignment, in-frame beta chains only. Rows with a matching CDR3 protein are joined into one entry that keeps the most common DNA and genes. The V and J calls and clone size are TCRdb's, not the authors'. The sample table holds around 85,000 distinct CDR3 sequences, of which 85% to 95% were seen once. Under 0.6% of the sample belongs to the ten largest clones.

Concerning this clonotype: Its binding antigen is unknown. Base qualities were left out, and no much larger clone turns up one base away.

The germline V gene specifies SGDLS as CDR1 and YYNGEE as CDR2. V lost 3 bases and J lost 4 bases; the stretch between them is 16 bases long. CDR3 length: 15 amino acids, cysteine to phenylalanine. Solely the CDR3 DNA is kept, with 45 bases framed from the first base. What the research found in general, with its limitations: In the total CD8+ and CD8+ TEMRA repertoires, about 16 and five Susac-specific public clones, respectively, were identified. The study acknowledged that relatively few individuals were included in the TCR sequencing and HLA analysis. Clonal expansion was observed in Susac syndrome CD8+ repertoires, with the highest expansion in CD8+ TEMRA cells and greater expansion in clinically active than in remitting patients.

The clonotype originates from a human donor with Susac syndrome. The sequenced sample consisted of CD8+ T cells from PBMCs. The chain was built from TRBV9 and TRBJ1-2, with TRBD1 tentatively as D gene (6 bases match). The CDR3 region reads CASSAGLQGGYGYTF. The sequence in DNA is TGTGCCAGCAGCGCCGGACTACAGGGTGGCTATGGCTACACCTTC.